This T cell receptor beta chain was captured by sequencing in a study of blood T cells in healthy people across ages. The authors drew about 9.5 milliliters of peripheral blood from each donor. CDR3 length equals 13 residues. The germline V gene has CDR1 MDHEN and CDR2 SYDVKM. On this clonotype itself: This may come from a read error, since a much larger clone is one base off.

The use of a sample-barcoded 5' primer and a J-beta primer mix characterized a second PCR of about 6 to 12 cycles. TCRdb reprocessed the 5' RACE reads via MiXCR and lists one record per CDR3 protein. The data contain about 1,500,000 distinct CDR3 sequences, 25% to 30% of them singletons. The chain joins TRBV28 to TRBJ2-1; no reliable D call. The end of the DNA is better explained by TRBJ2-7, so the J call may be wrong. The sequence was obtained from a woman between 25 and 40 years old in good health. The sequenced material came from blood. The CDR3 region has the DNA TGTGCCAGCAGTTCTGGAAACTACAATGAGCAGTACTTC. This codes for CASSSGNYNEQYF.